This record concerns one T cell receptor beta chain sequence. Its antigen has not been determined. CDR1 and CDR2 were assigned from the germline V gene (reference sequence) as SEHNR and FQNEAQ. From the cysteine through the phenylalanine, the CDR3 covers 17 amino acids. The entry carries no DNA sequence. Instrument used: NextSeq 550. The Human TCR Profiling Kit (MiLaboratory) was used to prepare UMI-labeled 5' RACE TRB cDNA libraries. cDNA synthesis used the entire amount of extracted RNA, and PCR amplification then used the entire amount of cDNA produced. The libraries were made side by side, with each library going through the same number of PCR cycles. Under the source paper's analysis protocol: MIGEC and MiXCR extracted about 50,000 +/- 10,000 unique UMI-labeled TRB cDNA molecules per library, requiring at least two reads per UMI. On average, each library contained approximately 40,000 +/- 10,000 functional in-frame TRB CDR3 nucleotide clonotypes without stop codons. After downsampling to 5000 UMI-labeled TRB molecules per sample, diversity metrics, including normalized Shannon-Wiener and Chao1, were computed in VDJtools. VDJtools computed clonotype-size-weighted physicochemical properties of the central five CDR3 residues: interaction energy, strength, volume and Kidera factor 4. Based on TCRdb reprocessing of the reads, there is one entry per CDR3 protein sequence, and DNA is missing. These V and J calls are TCRdb output, not the study's own analysis. The table for this sample shows around 81,000 distinct CDR3 sequences. The ten largest clones represent around 1.4% of the sample.

The sample is drawn from a study of CXCR3-negative and CXCR3-positive naive CD8 T cells (dated by TCRdb to about 2019). The study in broad terms: In total, approximately 130 million TRB reads were obtained, corresponding to roughly 1.5 +/- 0.3 million reads per library. The diversity and physicochemical repertoire analyses included some 11 donors pooled from two independent experiments. The TRBV-TRBJ cluster analysis covered naive subsets from 5 or 6 donors and memory cells from 3 donors. Beyond this particular receptor, the publication reports: CXCR3 expression partially decreased after cryopreservation, so most assays used freshly isolated PBMCs. Because surface CD5, which is linked to self-reactivity in mice, was comparable between the naive subsets, TCR interaction strength was also inferred from the physicochemical properties of TRB CDR3s. TRB CDR3s from CXCR3-positive naive cells showed higher hydrophobicity (lower Kidera factor 4), lower energy, and higher strength and volume indices than CXCR3-negative naive cells. Repertoire diversity was comparably high in both naive subsets but much lower in memory CD8+ T cells. Within the same donor, TRBV-TRBJ usage looked similar between naive CXCR3-negative and CXCR3-positive cells, but memory cells had distinct patterns.

Each CD8+ T cell subset was flow-sorted in triplicate, and 300,000 or so cells per subset were placed directly into RLT lysis buffer. To keep memory contaminants out, a stringent definition of naive CD8+ T cells was applied: CD45RO-CCR7+CD27+CD95-. Standard density gradient centrifugation was used to isolate peripheral blood mononuclear cells from buffy coats. A FACSAria III was used to flow-sort naive CXCR3-negative and CXCR3-positive CD8+ T cells. An RNeasy Mini Kit was used to extract total RNA from the sorted cells. The TCR was taken from a human donor in good health. Some clones in this sample may be carry-over from other donors' samples. The V and J segments used are TRBV7-9 and TRBJ2-5; the D call of TRBD2 rests on TCRdb alone, since no DNA is present to check it. The specimen sequenced was naive CXCR3- CD8+ T cells from blood. The label giving this sample's cell subset or site can be read as: CD45RO-CCR7+CD27+CD95- naive CD8+ T cells lacking CXCR3 (TNR3-). The CDR3 region: CASSFPGTSGKDETQYF.